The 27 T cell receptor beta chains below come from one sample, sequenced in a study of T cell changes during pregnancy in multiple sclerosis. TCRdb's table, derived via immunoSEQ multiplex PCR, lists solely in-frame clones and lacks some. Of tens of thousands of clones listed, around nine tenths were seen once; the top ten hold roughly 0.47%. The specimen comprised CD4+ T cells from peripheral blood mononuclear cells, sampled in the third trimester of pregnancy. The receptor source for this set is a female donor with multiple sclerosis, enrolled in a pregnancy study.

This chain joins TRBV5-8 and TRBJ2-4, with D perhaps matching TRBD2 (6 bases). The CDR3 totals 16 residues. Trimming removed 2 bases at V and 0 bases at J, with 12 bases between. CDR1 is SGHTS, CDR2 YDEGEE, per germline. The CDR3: CASSFGGTLAKNIQYF. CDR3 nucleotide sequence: TGTGCCAGCAGCTTCGGGGGAACCTTAGCCAAAAACATTCAGTACTTC.

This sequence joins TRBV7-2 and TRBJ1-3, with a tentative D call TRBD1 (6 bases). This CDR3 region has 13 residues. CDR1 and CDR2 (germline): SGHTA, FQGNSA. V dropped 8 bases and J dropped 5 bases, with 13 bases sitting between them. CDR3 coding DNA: TGTGCCAGCCTGGCCAGGGGCCGAAACACCATATATTTT. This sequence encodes CASLARGRNTIYF.

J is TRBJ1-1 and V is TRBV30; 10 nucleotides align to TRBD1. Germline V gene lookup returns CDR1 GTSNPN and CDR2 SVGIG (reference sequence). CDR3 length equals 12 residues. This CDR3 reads CARQGANTEAFF. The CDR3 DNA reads TGTGCTCGACAGGGGGCGAACACTGAAGCTTTCTTT.

CDR3 coding DNA: TGTGCCAGCAGCTTAGGGGGTAGCGGGGGGCGCACCGGGGAGCTGTTTTTT. The encoded protein is CASSLGGSGGRTGELFF. The chain joins TRBV7-6 to TRBJ2-2; 10 bases align to TRBD2. The germline V gene has CDR1 SGHVS and CDR2 FNYEAQ. The CDR3 has 17 amino acids. Losses at the gene ends were 1 base for V and 4 bases for J; bases not matched to a gene: 6.

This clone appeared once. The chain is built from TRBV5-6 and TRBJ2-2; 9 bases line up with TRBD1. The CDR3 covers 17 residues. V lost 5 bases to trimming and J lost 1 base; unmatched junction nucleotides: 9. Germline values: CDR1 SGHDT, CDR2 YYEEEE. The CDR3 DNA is TGTGCCAGCAGACCTGGACAGGGGTTGGAGAACACCGGGGAGCTGTTTTTT. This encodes CASRPGQGLENTGELFF.

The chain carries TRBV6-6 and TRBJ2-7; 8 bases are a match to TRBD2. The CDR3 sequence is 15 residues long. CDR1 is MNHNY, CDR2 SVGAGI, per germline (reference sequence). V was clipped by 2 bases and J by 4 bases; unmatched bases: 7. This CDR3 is CASSYPVSGAYEQYF. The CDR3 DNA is TGTGCCAGCAGTTACCCCGTTAGCGGGGCTTACGAGCAGTACTTC.

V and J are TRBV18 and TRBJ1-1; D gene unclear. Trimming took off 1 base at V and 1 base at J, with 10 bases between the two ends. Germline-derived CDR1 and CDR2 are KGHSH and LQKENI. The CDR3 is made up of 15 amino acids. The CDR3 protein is CASSPRTGKNTEAFF. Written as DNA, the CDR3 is TGTGCCAGCTCACCACGTACCGGGAAGAACACTGAAGCTTTCTTT.

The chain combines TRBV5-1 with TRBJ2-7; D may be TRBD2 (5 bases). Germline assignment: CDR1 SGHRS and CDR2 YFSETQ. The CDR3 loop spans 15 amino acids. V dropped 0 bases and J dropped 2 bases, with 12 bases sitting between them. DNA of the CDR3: TGCGCCAGCAGCTTGGTTACTAGGAATACCTACGAGCAGTACTTC. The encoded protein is CASSLVTRNTYEQYF.

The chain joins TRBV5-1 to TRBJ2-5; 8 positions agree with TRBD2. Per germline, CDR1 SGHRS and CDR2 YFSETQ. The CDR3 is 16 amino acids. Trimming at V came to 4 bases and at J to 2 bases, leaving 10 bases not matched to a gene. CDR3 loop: CASSPSPTSGQETQYF. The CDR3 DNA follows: TGCGCCAGCAGCCCCTCCCCCACTAGCGGTCAAGAGACCCAGTACTTC.

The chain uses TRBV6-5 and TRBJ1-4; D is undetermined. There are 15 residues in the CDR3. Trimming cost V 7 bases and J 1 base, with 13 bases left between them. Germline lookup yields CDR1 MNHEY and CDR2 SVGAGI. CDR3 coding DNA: TGTGCCAGCACCTACGCTGGCGGAACTAATGAAAAACTGTTTTTT. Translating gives CASTYAGGTNEKLFF.

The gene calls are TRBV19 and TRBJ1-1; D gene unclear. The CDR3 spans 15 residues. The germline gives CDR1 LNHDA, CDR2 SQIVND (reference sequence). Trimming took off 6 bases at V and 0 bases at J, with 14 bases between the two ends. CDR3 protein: CASRMERAMNTEAFF. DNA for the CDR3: TGTGCCAGTAGGATGGAAAGAGCGATGAACACTGAAGCTTTCTTT. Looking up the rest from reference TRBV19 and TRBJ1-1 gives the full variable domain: DGGITQSPKYLFRKEGQNVTLSCEQNLNHDAMYWYRQDPGQGLRLIYYSQIVNDFQKGDIAEGYSVSREKKESFPLTVTSAQKNPTAFYLCASRMERAMNTEAFFGQGTRLTVV.

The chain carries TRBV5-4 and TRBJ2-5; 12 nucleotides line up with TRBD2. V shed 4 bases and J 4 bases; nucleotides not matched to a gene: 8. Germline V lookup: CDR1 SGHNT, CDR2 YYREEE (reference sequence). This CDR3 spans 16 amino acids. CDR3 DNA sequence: TGTGCCAGCAGCGGGGCTAGCGGGAGGGCGGGAGAGACCCAGTACTTC. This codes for CASSGASGRAGETQYF. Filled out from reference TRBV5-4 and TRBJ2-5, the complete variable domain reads ETGVTQSPTHLIKTRGQQVTLRCSSQSGHNTVSWYQQALGQGPQFIFQYYREEENGRGNFPPRFSGLQFPNYSSELNVNALELDDSALYLCASSGASGRAGETQYFGPGTRLLVL.

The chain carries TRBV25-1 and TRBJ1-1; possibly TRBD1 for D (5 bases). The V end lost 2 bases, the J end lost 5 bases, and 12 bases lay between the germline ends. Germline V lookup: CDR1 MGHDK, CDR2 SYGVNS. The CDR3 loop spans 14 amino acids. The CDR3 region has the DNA TGTGCCAGCAGTGAAATGACGGAGGGGACTGAAGCTTTCTTT. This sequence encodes CASSEMTEGTEAFF.

CDR3 amino acids: CASSIGASTDTQYF. CDR3 nucleotides: TGTGCCAGTAGTATAGGGGCCAGCACAGATACGCAGTATTTT. V usage is TRBV19 and J usage is TRBJ2-3; D is ambiguous. V was pared by 1 base and J by 0 bases, with 5 bases between. This CDR3 is 14 amino acids long. The germline V gene encodes CDR1 LNHDA and CDR2 SQIVND (reference sequence).

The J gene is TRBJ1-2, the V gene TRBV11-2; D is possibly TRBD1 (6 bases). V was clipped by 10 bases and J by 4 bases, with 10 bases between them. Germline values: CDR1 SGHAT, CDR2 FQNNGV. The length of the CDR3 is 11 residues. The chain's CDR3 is CATTGSYGYTF. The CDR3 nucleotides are TGTGCCACAACAGGGAGCTATGGCTACACCTTC.

The CDR3 nucleotides read TGTGCCAGTAGTTTAGGGGCAGGTGGCAATCAGCCCCAGCATTTT. This encodes CASSLGAGGNQPQHF. The genes are TRBV19 and TRBJ1-5, with D tentatively TRBD1 (5 bases). This CDR3 spans 15 amino acids. V lost 5 bases and J lost 2, with 13 bases in between. Germline V CDR1 and CDR2: LNHDA, SQIVND (reference sequence).

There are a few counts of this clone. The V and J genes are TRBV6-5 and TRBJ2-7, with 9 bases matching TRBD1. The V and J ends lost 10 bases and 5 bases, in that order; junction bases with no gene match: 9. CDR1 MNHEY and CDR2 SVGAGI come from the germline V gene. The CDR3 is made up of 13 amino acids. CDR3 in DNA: TGTGCCATCCGGGGACAGGGTGAACACGAGCAGTACTTC. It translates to CAIRGQGEHEQYF.

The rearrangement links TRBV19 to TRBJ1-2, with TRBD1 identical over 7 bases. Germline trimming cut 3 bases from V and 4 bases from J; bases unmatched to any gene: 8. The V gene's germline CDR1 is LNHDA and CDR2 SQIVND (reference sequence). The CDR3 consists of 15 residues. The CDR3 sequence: CASSIGDSISYGYTF. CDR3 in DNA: TGTGCCAGTAGTATCGGGGACAGCATTTCCTATGGCTACACCTTC.

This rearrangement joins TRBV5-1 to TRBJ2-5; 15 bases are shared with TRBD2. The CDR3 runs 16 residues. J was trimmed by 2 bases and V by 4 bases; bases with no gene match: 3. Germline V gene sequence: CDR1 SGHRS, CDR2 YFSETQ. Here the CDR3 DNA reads TGCGCCAGCAGCCCCGGGACTAGCGGGGGGCAAGAGACCCAGTACTTC. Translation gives CASSPGTSGGQETQYF.

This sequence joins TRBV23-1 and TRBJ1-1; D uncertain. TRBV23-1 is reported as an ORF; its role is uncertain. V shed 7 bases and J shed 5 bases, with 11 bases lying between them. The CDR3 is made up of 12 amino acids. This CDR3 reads CASTYPWTEAFF. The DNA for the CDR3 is TGCGCCAGCACCTATCCCTGGACTGAAGCTTTCTTT.

CDR3 sequence reads: CASSLGTSGGVKNIQYF. DNA for the CDR3: TGTGCCAGCAGCTTAGGGACTAGCGGGGGGGTCAAAAACATTCAGTACTTC. This sequence joins TRBV7-2 and TRBJ2-4; 15 bases line up with TRBD2. Germline trimming cut 1 base from V and 3 bases from J; bases unmatched to any gene: 1. The CDR3 is made up of 17 amino acids. CDR1 is SGHTA and CDR2 is FQGNSA in the germline V gene. Supplemented by reference TRBV7-2 and TRBJ2-4, the full variable domain reads GAGVSQSPSNKVTEKGKDVELRCDPISGHTALYWYRQSLGQGLEFLIYFQGNSAPDKSGLPSDRFSAERTGGSVSTLTIQRTQQEDSAVYLCASSLGTSGGVKNIQYFGAGTRLSVL.

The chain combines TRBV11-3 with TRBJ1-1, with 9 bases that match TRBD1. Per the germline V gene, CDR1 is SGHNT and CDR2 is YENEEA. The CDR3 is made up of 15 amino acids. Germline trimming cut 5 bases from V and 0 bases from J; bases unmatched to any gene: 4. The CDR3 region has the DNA TGTGCCAGCAGCAAACAGGGGGCCCTGAACACTGAAGCTTTCTTT. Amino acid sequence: CASSKQGALNTEAFF.

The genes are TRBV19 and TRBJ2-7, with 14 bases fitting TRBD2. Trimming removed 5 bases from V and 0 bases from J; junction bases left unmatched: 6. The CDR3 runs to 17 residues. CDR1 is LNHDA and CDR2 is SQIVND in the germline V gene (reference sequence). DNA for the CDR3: TGTGCCAGTAGTGGGACTAGCGGGGGCCTATCCTCCTACGAGCAGTACTTC. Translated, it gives CASSGTSGGLSSYEQYF.

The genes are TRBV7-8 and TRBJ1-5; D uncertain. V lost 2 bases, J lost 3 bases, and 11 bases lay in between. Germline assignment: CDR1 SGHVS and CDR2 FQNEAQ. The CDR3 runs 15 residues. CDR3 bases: TGTGCCAGCAGCTTATCTTCCAGAAACAATCAGCCCCAGCATTTT. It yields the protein CASSLSSRNNQPQHF.

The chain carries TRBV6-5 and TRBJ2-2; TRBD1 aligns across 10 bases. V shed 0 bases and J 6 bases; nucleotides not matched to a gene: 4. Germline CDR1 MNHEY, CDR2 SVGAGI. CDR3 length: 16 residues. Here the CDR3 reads CASSYSGTGVPGELFF. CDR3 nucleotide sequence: TGTGCCAGCAGTTACTCAGGGACAGGGGTCCCCGGGGAGCTGTTTTTT.

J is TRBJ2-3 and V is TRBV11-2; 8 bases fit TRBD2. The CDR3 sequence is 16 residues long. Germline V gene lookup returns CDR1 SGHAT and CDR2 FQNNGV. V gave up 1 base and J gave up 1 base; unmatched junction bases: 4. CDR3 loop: CASSLGPLAGTDTQYF. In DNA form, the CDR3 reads TGTGCCAGCAGCTTAGGTCCACTAGCGGGCACAGATACGCAGTATTTT.

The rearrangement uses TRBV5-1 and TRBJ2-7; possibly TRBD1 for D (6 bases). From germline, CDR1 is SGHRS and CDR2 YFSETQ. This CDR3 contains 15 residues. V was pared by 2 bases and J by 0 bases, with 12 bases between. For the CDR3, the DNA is TGCGCCAGCAGCTTTACCAGGGGCGGCTCCTACGAGCAGTACTTC. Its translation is CASSFTRGGSYEQYF.